The 14 T cell receptor beta chains in this list originate from one sample, sequenced in a study of HIV-infected patients and healthy controls (TCRdb year 2014). The method behind the library was 5' RACE. TCRdb names Illumina MiSeq as the instrument used. Reverse transcription of approximately 500 ng RNA was performed with SuperScript III using primers directed against the alpha and beta constant regions. Separate alpha and beta chain libraries were made by chain-specific third strand synthesis with multiplexing indices. TCRdb reworked the public reads: Q25 trimming with fastp, MiXCR clone assembly, productive beta chains retained. Rows merge per CDR3 protein into single entries with the most common DNA and genes. Present in this sample are some 17,000 distinct CDR3 sequences, over 9.5% of which were seen just once. Clones ranked in the top ten supply approximately 3.4% of the sample. Whole blood was used without cell fractionation, so the repertoire reflected all unsorted peripheral T cells.

Sequencing was done on a sample of blood. These receptors came from an adult in good health.

This clonotype was counted many times. The V call is TRBV20-1, the J call TRBJ2-3; 12 nucleotides align to TRBD2. From germline, CDR1 is DFQATT and CDR2 SNEGSKA (reference sequence). J was trimmed by 5 bases and V by 3 bases; bases with no gene match: 3. This CDR3 is built from 14 residues. The CDR3 reads CSASQTSGRDTQYF. For the CDR3, the DNA is TGCAGTGCTAGCCAGACTAGCGGGAGAGATACGCAGTATTTT.

By share of the sample, this clonotype is medium-sized. This chain links TRBV15 with TRBJ2-4, with D hard to call. Germline V gene data show CDR1 as LNHNV and CDR2 as YYDKDF (reference sequence). Trimming pared 5 bases from V and 0 bases from J, leaving 14 bases between. The CDR3 sequence is 16 residues long. CDR3 nucleotides: TGTGCCACCAGCCGCCCGGAAGTACTAGCCAAAAACATTCAGTACTTC. Protein sequence: CATSRPEVLAKNIQYF.

This clonotype has at least ten counts. V and J are TRBV3-1 and TRBJ1-1, with 9 bases identical to TRBD1. CDR1 is LGHDT and CDR2 is YNNKEL in the germline V gene (reference sequence). This CDR3 is built from 14 residues. V was clipped by 2 bases and J by 3 bases; unmatched bases: 1. CDR3 loop: CASSQRDRDTEAFF. The CDR3 DNA reads as TGTGCCAGCAGCCAACGGGACAGGGACACTGAAGCTTTCTTT.

This clonotype was observed at least ten times. The chain employs TRBV20-1 and TRBJ2-7, with D maybe TRBD2 (7 bases). CDR1 and CDR2 (germline): DFQATT, SNEGSKA (reference sequence). This CDR3 is 14 amino acids long. The ends were cut back, 5 bases at V and 5 bases at J, with 19 bases in the middle. CDR3: CSAPRGGFTNEQYF. Here the CDR3 DNA reads TGCAGTGCTCCAAGGGGGGGCTTTACTAACGAGCAGTACTTC.

This clonotype is labeled as medium-sized. V is TRBV7-6 and J is TRBJ2-5; maybe TRBD2 (7 bases). Germline values: CDR1 SGHVS, CDR2 FNYEAQ. CDR3 length: 16 residues. V was clipped by 6 bases and J by 5 bases, with 22 bases between them. CDR3: CASSPSSRGGSETQYF. Written as DNA, the CDR3 is TGTGCCAGCAGTCCCTCATCGAGGGGGGGTTCGGAGACCCAGTACTTC.

By proportion, this clonotype is medium-sized. CDR3 residues: CSASQTGGPRAGELFF. The DNA of the CDR3 is TGCAGTGCTAGTCAAACAGGGGGGCCCCGGGCCGGGGAGCTGTTTTTT. V and J are TRBV20-1 and TRBJ2-2; TRBD1 matches 8 bases. V trimming: 3 bases; J trimming: 6 bases; junction bases outside the gene matches: 12. The CDR3 is made up of 16 amino acids. CDR1 is DFQATT, CDR2 SNEGSKA, per germline (reference sequence).

This clonotype was detected many times. This sequence joins TRBV29-1 and TRBJ2-3; 7 bases line up with TRBD1. V lost 3 bases, J lost 6 bases, and 6 bases stayed unmatched. The CDR3 has 13 amino acids. Germline V gene sequence: CDR1 SQVTM, CDR2 ANQGSEA. The CDR3 coding sequence is TGCAGCGTTGAGGAGACAGGGACGGATACGCAGTATTTT. This codes for CSVEETGTDTQYF.

The sample holds many counts of this clonotype. This rearrangement joins TRBV6-5 to TRBJ1-2; D uncertain. This CDR3 region has 15 residues. CDR1 and CDR2 (germline): MNHEY, SVGAGI. Deletions cut 2 bases from V and 4 bases from J, with 14 bases between. The DNA for the CDR3 is TGTGCCAGCAGTTACGGGCACTTGGGGTCCTATGGCTACACCTTC. Its protein product is CASSYGHLGSYGYTF.

The CDR3 loop is CASSPPGGVRTQYF. CDR3 sequence (DNA): TGTGCCAGCAGTCCCCCCGGGGGGGTCAGGACGCAGTATTTT. The chain is built from TRBV12-3 or TRBV12-4 and TRBJ2-3; 8 bases agree with TRBD2. The CDR3 spans 14 residues. The V gene end was trimmed by 5 bases and the J gene end by 9 bases; junction bases not matched to a gene: 10.

This clonotype showed up many times. This chain links TRBV28 with TRBJ1-2; 9 positions match TRBD1. The CDR3 has 15 amino acids. With 6 bases clipped from V and 10 bases from J, the junction kept 15 bases outside the gene matches. Germline CDR1 is MDHEN and CDR2 is SYDVKM. The CDR3 protein is CASSPQGANQTPYTF. The CDR3 coding sequence is TGTGCCAGCAGCCCACAGGGGGCGAATCAAACCCCCTACACCTTC.

This clonotype was seen more than once but under ten times. Written as DNA, the CDR3 is TGTGCCAGTAGTATAGATCAAGAGGGCCGGGATGAGCAGTTCTTC. Residues: CASSIDQEGRDEQFF. The gene calls are TRBV19 and TRBJ2-1; tentatively, D is TRBD2 (5 bases). V dropped 0 bases and J dropped 8 bases, with 14 bases sitting between them. This CDR3 is 15 amino acids long. Germline CDR1 is LNHDA and CDR2 is SQIVND (reference sequence). Variable domain in full (rest from reference TRBV19 and TRBJ2-1): DGGITQSPKYLFRKEGQNVTLSCEQNLNHDAMYWYRQDPGQGLRLIYYSQIVNDFQKGDIAEGYSVSREKKESFPLTVTSAQKNPTAFYLCASSIDQEGRDEQFFGPGTRLTVL.

This clonotype is medium-sized (0.01 to 0.1%) by share. V is TRBV29-1 and J is TRBJ1-5; D gene unclear. V was pared by 4 bases and J by 4 bases, with 11 bases between. The CDR3 covers 13 residues. Germline assignment: CDR1 SQVTM and CDR2 ANQGSEA. The CDR3 protein is CSVVAQVNQPQHF. CDR3 sequence (DNA): TGCAGCGTTGTTGCCCAGGTAAATCAGCCCCAGCATTTT.

The table lists this clonotype with a few counts. The rearrangement links TRBV18 to TRBJ2-7, with D possibly being TRBD1 (6 bases). Trimming removed 3 bases from V and 6 bases from J, with 21 bases in between. Germline-derived CDR1 and CDR2 are KGHSH and LQKENI. The CDR3 has 16 residues. The CDR3 spells CASSPQRGSSRGEQYF. The CDR3 region has the DNA TGTGCCAGCTCACCCCAGAGGGGGAGCTCCCGAGGCGAGCAGTACTTC.

By proportion, this clonotype is medium-sized. The rearrangement links TRBV29-1 to TRBJ1-1, with D possibly TRBD1 on 6 matching bases. Deletions cut 6 bases from V and 3 bases from J, with 14 bases between. The CDR3 totals 13 residues. CDR1 is SQVTM, CDR2 ANQGSEA, per germline. The CDR3 spells CSVSAPGDTEAFF. CDR3 nucleotides: TGCAGCGTATCCGCCCCAGGGGACACTGAAGCTTTCTTT.